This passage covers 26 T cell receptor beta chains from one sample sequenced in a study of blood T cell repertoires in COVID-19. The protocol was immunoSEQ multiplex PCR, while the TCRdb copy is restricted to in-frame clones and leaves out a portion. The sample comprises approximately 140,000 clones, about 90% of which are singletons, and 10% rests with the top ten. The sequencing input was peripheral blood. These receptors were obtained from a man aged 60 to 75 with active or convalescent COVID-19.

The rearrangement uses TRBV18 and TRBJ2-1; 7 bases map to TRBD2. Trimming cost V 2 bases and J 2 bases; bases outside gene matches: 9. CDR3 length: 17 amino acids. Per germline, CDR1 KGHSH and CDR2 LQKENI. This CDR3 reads CASSPFPSGVTYNEQFF. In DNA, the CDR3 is TGTGCCAGCTCACCATTTCCTAGCGGAGTCACCTACAATGAGCAGTTCTTC.

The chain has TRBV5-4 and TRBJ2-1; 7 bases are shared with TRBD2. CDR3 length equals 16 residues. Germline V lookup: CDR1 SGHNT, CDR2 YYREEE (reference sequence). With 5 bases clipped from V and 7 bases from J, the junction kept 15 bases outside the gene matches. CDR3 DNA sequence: TGTGCCAGCAGAGATGTGGGAGCGGGAAGAAGAAATGAGCAGTTCTTC. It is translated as CASRDVGAGRRNEQFF.

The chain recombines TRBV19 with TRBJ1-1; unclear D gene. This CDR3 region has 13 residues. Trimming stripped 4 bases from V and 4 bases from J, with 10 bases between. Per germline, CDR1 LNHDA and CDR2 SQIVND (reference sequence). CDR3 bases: TGTGCCAGTAGTAGGAAGGGAGGCACTGAAGCTTTCTTT. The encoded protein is CASSRKGGTEAFF.

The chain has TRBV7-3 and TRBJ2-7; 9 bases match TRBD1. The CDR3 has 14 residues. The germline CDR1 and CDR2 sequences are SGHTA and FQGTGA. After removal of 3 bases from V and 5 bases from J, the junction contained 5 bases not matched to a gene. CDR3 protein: CASSFTGGHDEQYF. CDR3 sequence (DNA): TGTGCCAGCAGCTTCACAGGGGGCCACGACGAGCAGTACTTC.

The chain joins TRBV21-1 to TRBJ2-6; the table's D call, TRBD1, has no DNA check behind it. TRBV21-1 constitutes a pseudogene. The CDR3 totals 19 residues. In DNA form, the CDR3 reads TGTGCCAGCAGCAAGGGCGCTGACAGACTTAGCTCTGGGGCCAACGTCCTGACTTTC. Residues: CASSKGADRLSSGANVLTF.

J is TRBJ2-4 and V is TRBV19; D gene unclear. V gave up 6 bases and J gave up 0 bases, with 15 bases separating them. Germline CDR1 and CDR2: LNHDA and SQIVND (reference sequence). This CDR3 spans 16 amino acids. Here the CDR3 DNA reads TGTGCCAGTAGCTATGGCGGAGTCTTAGCCAAAAACATTCAGTACTTC. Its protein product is CASSYGGVLAKNIQYF.

This chain's CDR3 is CASREGGWGPQDKNIQYF. Here the CDR3 DNA reads TGTGCCAGCAGGGAAGGGGGCTGGGGGCCCCAGGACAAAAACATTCAGTACTTC. The genes are TRBV11-2 and TRBJ2-4; 7 bases align to TRBD1. The CDR3 runs to 18 residues. The V gene's germline CDR1 is SGHAT and CDR2 FQNNGV. V dropped 6 bases and J dropped 3; count of bases not matched to a gene: 17.

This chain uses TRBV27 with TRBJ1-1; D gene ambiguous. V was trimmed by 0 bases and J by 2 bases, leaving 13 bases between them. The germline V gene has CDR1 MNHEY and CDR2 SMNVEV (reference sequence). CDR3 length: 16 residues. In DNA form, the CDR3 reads TGTGCCAGCAGTTTATCGGGCCTATCAAGAAACACTGAAGCTTTCTTT. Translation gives CASSLSGLSRNTEAFF.

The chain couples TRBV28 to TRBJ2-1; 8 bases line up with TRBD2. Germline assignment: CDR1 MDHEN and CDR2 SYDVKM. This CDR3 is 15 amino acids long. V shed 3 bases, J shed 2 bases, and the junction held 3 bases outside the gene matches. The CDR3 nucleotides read TGTGCCAGCAGTTTGACGCGGGAGGCCTACAATGAGCAGTTCTTC. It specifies CASSLTREAYNEQFF.

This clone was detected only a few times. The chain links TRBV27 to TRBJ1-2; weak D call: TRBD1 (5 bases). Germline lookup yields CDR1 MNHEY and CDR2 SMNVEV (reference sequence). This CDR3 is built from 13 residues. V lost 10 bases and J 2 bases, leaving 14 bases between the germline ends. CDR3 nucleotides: TGTGCCACCCGACAGCTACCAAACTATGGCTACACCTTC. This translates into CATRQLPNYGYTF.

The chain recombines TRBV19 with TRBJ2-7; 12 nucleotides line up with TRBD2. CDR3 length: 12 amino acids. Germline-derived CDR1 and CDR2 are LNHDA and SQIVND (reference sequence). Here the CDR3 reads CATGTSGREQYF. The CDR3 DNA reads TGTGCTACGGGGACTAGCGGGCGCGAGCAGTACTTC.

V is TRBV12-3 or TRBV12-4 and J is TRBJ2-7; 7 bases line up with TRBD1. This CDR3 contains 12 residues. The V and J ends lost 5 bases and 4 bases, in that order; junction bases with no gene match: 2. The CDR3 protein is CASSVRGYEQYF. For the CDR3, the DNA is TGTGCCAGCAGTGTCAGGGGGTACGAGCAGTACTTC.

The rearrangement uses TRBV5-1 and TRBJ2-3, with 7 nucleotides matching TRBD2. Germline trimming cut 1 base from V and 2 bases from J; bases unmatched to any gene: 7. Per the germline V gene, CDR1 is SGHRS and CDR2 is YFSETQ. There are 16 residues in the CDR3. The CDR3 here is CASSLISGSPTDTQYF. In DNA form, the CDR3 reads TGCGCCAGCAGCTTGATTAGCGGGTCTCCCACAGATACGCAGTATTTT.

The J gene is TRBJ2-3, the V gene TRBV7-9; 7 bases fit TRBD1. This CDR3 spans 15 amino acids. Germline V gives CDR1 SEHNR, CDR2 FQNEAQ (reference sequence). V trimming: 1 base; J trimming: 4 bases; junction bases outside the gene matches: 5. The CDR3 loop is CASSLGDRAPDTQYF. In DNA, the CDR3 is TGTGCCAGCAGCTTAGGAGACAGGGCCCCAGATACGCAGTATTTT.

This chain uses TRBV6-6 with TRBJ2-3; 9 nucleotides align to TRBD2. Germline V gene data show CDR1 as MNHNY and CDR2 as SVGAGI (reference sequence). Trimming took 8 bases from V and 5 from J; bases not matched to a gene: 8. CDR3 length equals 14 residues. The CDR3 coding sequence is TGTGCCAGCCGGGCGGGAGGGCAGGGAGATACGCAGTATTTT. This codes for CASRAGGQGDTQYF.

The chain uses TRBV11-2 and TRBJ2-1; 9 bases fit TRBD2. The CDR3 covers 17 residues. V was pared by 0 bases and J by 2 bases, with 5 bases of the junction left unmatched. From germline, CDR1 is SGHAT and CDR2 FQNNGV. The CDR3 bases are TGTGCCAGCAGCTTAGATCAGTCTAGCGGGGCCTACAATGAGCAGTTCTTC. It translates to CASSLDQSSGAYNEQFF.

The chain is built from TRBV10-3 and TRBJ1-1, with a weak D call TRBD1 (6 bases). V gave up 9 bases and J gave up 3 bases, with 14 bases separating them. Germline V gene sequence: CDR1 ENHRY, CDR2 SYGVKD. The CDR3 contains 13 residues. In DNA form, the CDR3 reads TGTGCCATAGGGGACAACAGTGACACTGAAGCTTTCTTT. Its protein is CAIGDNSDTEAFF.

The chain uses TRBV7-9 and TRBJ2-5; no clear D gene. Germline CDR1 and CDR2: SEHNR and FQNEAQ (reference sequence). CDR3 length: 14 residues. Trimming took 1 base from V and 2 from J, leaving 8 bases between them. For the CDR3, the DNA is TGTGCCAGCAGCTTAGAATTATATCAAGAGACCCAGTACTTC. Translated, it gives CASSLELYQETQYF. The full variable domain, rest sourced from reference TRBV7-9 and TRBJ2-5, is DTGVSQNPRHKITKRGQNVTFRCDPISEHNRLYWYRQTLGQGPEFLTYFQNEAQLEKSRLLSDRFSAERPKGSFSTLEIQRTEQGDSAMYLCASSLELYQETQYFGPGTRLLVL.

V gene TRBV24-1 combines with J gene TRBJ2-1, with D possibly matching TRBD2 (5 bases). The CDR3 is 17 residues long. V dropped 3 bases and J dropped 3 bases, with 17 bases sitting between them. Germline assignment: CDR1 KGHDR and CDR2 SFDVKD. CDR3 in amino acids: CATSDPLSSSIYNEQFF. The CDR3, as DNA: TGTGCCACCAGTGATCCCCTATCTAGCAGCATCTACAATGAGCAGTTCTTC.

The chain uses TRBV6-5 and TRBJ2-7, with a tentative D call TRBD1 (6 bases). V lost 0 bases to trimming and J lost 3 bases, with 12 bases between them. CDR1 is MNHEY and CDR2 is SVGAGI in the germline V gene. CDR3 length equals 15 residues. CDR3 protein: CASSYSPSDSYEQYF. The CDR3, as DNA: TGTGCCAGCAGTTACTCCCCTTCGGACAGCTACGAGCAGTACTTC.

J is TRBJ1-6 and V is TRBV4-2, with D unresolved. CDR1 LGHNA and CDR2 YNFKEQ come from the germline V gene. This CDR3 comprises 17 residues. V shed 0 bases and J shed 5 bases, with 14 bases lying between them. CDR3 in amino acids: CASSQDRWQRNNSPLHF. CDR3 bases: TGTGCCAGCAGCCAAGATCGGTGGCAGAGGAATAATTCACCCCTCCACTTT.

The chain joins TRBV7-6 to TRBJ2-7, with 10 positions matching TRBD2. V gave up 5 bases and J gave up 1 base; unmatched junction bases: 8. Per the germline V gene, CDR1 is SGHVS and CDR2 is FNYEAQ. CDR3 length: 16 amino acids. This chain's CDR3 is CASSEDRTSGSYEQYF. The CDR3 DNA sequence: TGTGCCAGCAGCGAAGATCGGACTAGCGGATCCTACGAGCAGTACTTC. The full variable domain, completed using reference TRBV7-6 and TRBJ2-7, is GAGVSQSPRYKVTKRGQDVALRCDPISGHVSLYWYRQALGQGPEFLTYFNYEAQQDKSGLPNDRFSAERPEGSISTLTIQRTEQRDSAMYRCASSEDRTSGSYEQYFGPGTRLTVT.

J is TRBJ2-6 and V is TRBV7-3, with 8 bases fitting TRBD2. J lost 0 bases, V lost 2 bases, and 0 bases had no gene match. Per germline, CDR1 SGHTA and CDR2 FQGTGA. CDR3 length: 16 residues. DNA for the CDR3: TGTGCCAGCAGCTTAGCGGGGGGCTCTGGGGCCAACGTCCTGACTTTC. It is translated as CASSLAGGSGANVLTF. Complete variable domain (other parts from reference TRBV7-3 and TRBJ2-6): GAGVSQTPSNKVTEKGKYVELRCDPISGHTALYWYRQSLGQGPEFLIYFQGTGAADDSGLPNDRFFAVRPEGSVSTLKIQRTERGDSAVYLCASSLAGGSGANVLTFGAGSRLTVL.

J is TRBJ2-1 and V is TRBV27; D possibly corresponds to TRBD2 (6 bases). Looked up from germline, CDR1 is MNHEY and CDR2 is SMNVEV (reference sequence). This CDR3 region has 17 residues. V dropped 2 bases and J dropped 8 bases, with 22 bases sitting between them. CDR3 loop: CASSLPPGGKTEDEQFF. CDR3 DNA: TGTGCCAGCAGTTTACCCCCTGGCGGGAAAACCGAGGATGAGCAGTTCTTC.

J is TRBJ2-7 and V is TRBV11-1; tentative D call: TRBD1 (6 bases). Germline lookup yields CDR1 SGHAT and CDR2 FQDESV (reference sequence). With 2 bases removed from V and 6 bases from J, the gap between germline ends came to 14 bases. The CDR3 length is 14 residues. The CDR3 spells CASSLRGGLGEQYF. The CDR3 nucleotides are TGTGCCAGCAGCTTAAGAGGGGGTCTCGGCGAGCAGTACTTC.

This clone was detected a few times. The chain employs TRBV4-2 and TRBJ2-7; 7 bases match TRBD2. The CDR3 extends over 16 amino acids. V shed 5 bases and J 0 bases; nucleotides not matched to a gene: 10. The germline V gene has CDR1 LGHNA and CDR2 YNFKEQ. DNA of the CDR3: TGTGCCAGCAGCACCTCCACTAGCGCCAGCTCCTACGAGCAGTACTTC. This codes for CASSTSTSASSYEQYF.